This TCR beta chain was sequenced during a study of control samples from healthy donors and cancer patients. TCRdb keeps only in-frame clones here, not all; method: immunoSEQ multiplex PCR. This table holds approximately 97,000 clones, 88% found once. Germline-derived CDR1 and CDR2 are PRHDT and FYEKMQ (reference sequence). This CDR3 spans 16 amino acids. V dropped 0 bases and J dropped 4; count of bases not matched to a gene: 8. This chain links TRBV13 with TRBJ1-1, with 7 bases matching TRBD1. The sequenced sample consisted of blood. This sequence originates from a man aged 30-40 years in good health. The CDR3: CASSLGHDRAGTEAFF. The CDR3 coding sequence is TGTGCCAGCAGCTTAGGTCACGACAGGGCGGGCACTGAAGCTTTCTTT.